What follows are 22 T cell receptor beta chains derived from one specimen sequenced in a study of cytomegalovirus exposure and HLA in healthy donors. Sequenced by immunoSEQ multiplex PCR; TCRdb stores in-frame clones only, minus some. The data contain more than 200,000 clones, around 91% of them singletons. Source material: PBMCs. Receptor source: a woman in her thirties in good health and CMV-seronegative.

V and J are TRBV4-2 and TRBJ1-3, with D possibly being TRBD1 (6 bases). This CDR3 is built from 16 residues. Germline lookup yields CDR1 LGHNA and CDR2 YNFKEQ. V was cut by 1 base and J by 2 bases, with 12 bases left in between. CDR3 loop: CASSQGREGAGNTIYF. The DNA of the CDR3 is TGTGCCAGCAGCCAAGGGAGGGAGGGGGCTGGAAACACCATATATTTT.

The rearrangement joins TRBV5-1 to TRBJ2-1, with 8 bases fitting TRBD2. Per the germline V gene, CDR1 is SGHRS and CDR2 is YFSETQ. The V gene end was trimmed by 0 bases and the J gene end by 5 bases; junction bases not matched to a gene: 7. The length of the CDR3 is 16 residues. The CDR3 loop is CASSLESGRNDNEQFF. The CDR3 nucleotides read TGCGCCAGCAGCTTGGAGAGCGGGAGAAACGACAATGAGCAGTTCTTC.

The gene calls are TRBV4-2 and TRBJ1-2; maybe TRBD1 (5 bases). CDR3 length: 16 amino acids. V was clipped by 0 bases and J by 0 bases, with 11 bases between them. Germline CDR1 reads LGHNA; CDR2 reads YNFKEQ. The CDR3 protein is CASSQEIQGSNYGYTF. Written as DNA, the CDR3 is TGTGCCAGCAGCCAAGAAATCCAGGGATCTAACTATGGCTACACCTTC.

The CDR3 DNA reads TGTGCCAGCAGCTTGAGCCCAACAGGGCCCACCGGGGAGCTGTTTTTT. It specifies CASSLSPTGPTGELFF. The chain carries TRBV5-6 and TRBJ2-2; possible D gene TRBD1, 6 bases. V gave up 1 base and J gave up 4 bases, with 14 bases separating them. Germline assignment: CDR1 SGHDT and CDR2 YYEEEE. This CDR3 comprises 16 residues.

As for this clone: In the same sample, other DNA sequences code for this CDR3. This chain joins TRBV29-1 and TRBJ2-5; D is ambiguous. The ends were cut back, 5 bases at V and 5 bases at J, with 6 bases in the middle. Germline lookup yields CDR1 SQVTM and CDR2 ANQGSEA. CDR3 length equals 10 residues. Written as DNA, the CDR3 is TGCAGCGTTCCTGGGGAGACCCAGTACTTC. Its protein is CSVPGETQYF.

V and J are TRBV7-9 and TRBJ1-1, with D uncertain. V shed 5 bases and J shed 1 base, with 8 bases lying between them. Germline lookup yields CDR1 SEHNR and CDR2 FQNEAQ (reference sequence). The length of the CDR3 is 13 residues. The CDR3 reads CASSPHGNTEAFF. The CDR3 DNA reads as TGTGCCAGCAGCCCGCACGGGAACACTGAAGCTTTCTTT.

The chain carries TRBV10-3 and TRBJ2-1; 12 nucleotides match TRBD2. Germline trimming cut 10 bases from V and 11 bases from J; bases unmatched to any gene: 9. Germline assignment: CDR1 ENHRY and CDR2 SYGVKD. The CDR3 has 13 residues. As DNA, the CDR3 is TGTGCCAGTCTGGGGACTAGCGGGTGGAAGCAGTTCTTC. Residues: CASLGTSGWKQFF.

This clone showed up just a few times. This chain joins TRBV9 and TRBJ2-7; 14 nucleotides match TRBD2. Trimming took 3 bases from V and 5 from J; bases not matched to a gene: 10. The CDR3 spans 17 residues. The germline V gene has CDR1 SGDLS and CDR2 YYNGEE. The CDR3 DNA reads TGTGCCAGCAGCGAGGGACTAGCGGGAGTAAGTTCCCACGAGCAGTACTTC. The encoded protein is CASSEGLAGVSSHEQYF.

The V call is TRBV2, the J call TRBJ2-7, with TRBD2 matching 12 bases. The germline gives CDR1 SNHLY, CDR2 FYNNEI. The CDR3 runs to 17 residues. Germline trimming cut 6 bases from V and 0 bases from J; bases unmatched to any gene: 9. CDR3: CASRPGLAGPNSYEQYF. The DNA of the CDR3 is TGTGCCAGCAGGCCGGGACTAGCGGGCCCTAACTCCTACGAGCAGTACTTC.

This clone has more than one count but fewer than ten. The V call is TRBV5-5, the J call TRBJ2-7; 12 nucleotides agree with TRBD2. V was pared by 2 bases and J by 5 bases, with 11 bases of the junction left unmatched. The CDR3 has 17 amino acids. CDR1 and CDR2 (germline): SGHKS, YYEKEE (reference sequence). The CDR3: CASSFWFASGRADEQYF. In DNA form, the CDR3 reads TGTGCCAGCAGCTTTTGGTTTGCTAGCGGGAGGGCAGACGAGCAGTACTTC.

The V call is TRBV7-2, the J call TRBJ2-7, with TRBD1 identical over 8 bases. V gave up 3 bases and J gave up 2 bases; unmatched junction bases: 9. The length of the CDR3 is 16 residues. Germline CDR1 reads SGHTA; CDR2 reads FQGNSA. The CDR3 DNA reads as TGTGCCAGCAGCTTGGCAGGGGGCTCTACGGCCTACGAGCAGTACTTC. Amino acid sequence: CASSLAGGSTAYEQYF. The full variable domain, its missing parts supplied by reference TRBV7-2 and TRBJ2-7, is GAGVSQSPSNKVTEKGKDVELRCDPISGHTALYWYRQSLGQGLEFLIYFQGNSAPDKSGLPSDRFSAERTGGSVSTLTIQRTQQEDSAVYLCASSLAGGSTAYEQYFGPGTRLTVT.

The chain combines TRBV9 with TRBJ2-1; maybe TRBD1 (6 bases). This CDR3 spans 12 amino acids. Between the trimmed V and J ends, which lost 3 bases and 5 bases, there was a span of 6 bases. In germline, CDR1 is SGDLS, CDR2 YYNGEE. The CDR3 loop reads CASSGQDNEQFF. CDR3 sequence (DNA): TGTGCCAGCAGCGGACAGGACAATGAGCAGTTCTTC.

V and J are TRBV7-2 and TRBJ2-5; 8 positions match TRBD2. Germline CDR1 SGHTA, CDR2 FQGNSA. Trimming at V came to 3 bases and at J to 5 bases, leaving 5 bases not matched to a gene. The CDR3 covers 14 residues. In nucleotides, the CDR3 is TGTGCCAGCAGCTTTGGCGGGAGGCGGGAGACCCAGTACTTC. Translated: CASSFGGRRETQYF.

V gene TRBV10-2 combines with J gene TRBJ2-7; D is possibly TRBD1 (5 bases). Trimming stripped 3 bases from V and 1 base from J, with 10 bases between. The CDR3 is 14 amino acids. Germline V gene data show CDR1 as WSHSY and CDR2 as SAAADI. The CDR3 DNA reads as TGCGCCAGCAGTGATAGGGGTAGGTCCTACGAGCAGTACTTC. Its translation: CASSDRGRSYEQYF.

The chain recombines TRBV5-1 with TRBJ2-5; the D is unclear. CDR3 length: 13 amino acids. CDR1 is SGHRS, CDR2 YFSETQ, per germline. V was trimmed by 0 bases and J by 5 bases, leaving 8 bases between them. The CDR3 DNA follows: TGCGCCAGCAGCTTGGCGGTAGGCGAGACCCAGTACTTC. Its translation is CASSLAVGETQYF.

This clone was seen a few times. V gene TRBV5-5 combines with J gene TRBJ2-2, with unresolved D. V dropped 4 bases and J dropped 4 bases, with 2 bases sitting between them. Germline V gives CDR1 SGHKS, CDR2 YYEKEE (reference sequence). The CDR3 extends over 11 amino acids. Written as DNA, the CDR3 is TGTGCCAGCAGCGCCACCGGGGAGCTGTTTTTT. This gives the protein CASSATGELFF.

A word on this clone: At one end, the junction sequence differs from germline, possibly due to a read error. The V call is TRBV28, the J call TRBJ2-7; D unresolved. The germline V gene has CDR1 MDHEN and CDR2 SYDVKM. The CDR3 has 11 amino acids. CDR3 loop: CASSRVTQTSF. The CDR3 nucleotides read TGTGCCAGCAGTCGCGTGACCCAAACCTCCTTC.

V usage is TRBV30 and J usage is TRBJ2-7; 9 positions match TRBD1. Germline lookup yields CDR1 GTSNPN and CDR2 SVGIG (reference sequence). The CDR3 is 15 residues long. V dropped 2 bases and J dropped 4; count of bases not matched to a gene: 9. This CDR3 is CAWSNPGQGKYEQYF. CDR3 in DNA: TGTGCCTGGAGTAATCCGGGACAGGGAAAATACGAGCAGTACTTC.

The chain joins TRBV19 to TRBJ1-2; D perhaps matches TRBD1 (6 bases). The CDR3 consists of 13 residues. Trimming stripped 7 bases from V and 6 bases from J, with 15 bases between. In germline, CDR1 is LNHDA, CDR2 SQIVND (reference sequence). This CDR3 reads CASTPPQGDGYTF. The CDR3 nucleotides are TGTGCCAGTACACCTCCACAGGGCGATGGCTACACCTTC.

This chain connects TRBV28 to TRBJ2-5; D is unclear. The CDR3 spans 12 residues. Per the germline V gene, CDR1 is MDHEN and CDR2 is SYDVKM. The V end lost 3 bases, the J end lost 5 bases, and 7 bases lay between the germline ends. In DNA, the CDR3 is TGTGCCAGCAGTTTCGGTAGGGAGACCCAGTACTTC. This encodes CASSFGRETQYF.

V usage is TRBV4-2 and J usage is TRBJ2-5; D unclear. V lost 0 bases to trimming and J lost 5 bases, with 10 bases between them. Germline loops: CDR1 LGHNA, CDR2 YNFKEQ. The CDR3 is 14 residues long. CDR3 bases: TGTGCCAGCAGCCAAGATCCGGTATGGGAGACCCAGTACTTC. Translating gives CASSQDPVWETQYF.

This clone was counted a single time. The rearrangement joins TRBV28 to TRBJ1-4; weak D call: TRBD1 (5 bases). The V end lost 8 bases, the J end lost 0 bases, and 10 bases lay between the germline ends. The germline gives CDR1 MDHEN, CDR2 SYDVKM. This CDR3 is built from 14 residues. The CDR3 coding sequence is TGTGCCAGCGGACGGGGGGCAACTAATGAAAAACTGTTTTTT. This codes for CASGRGATNEKLFF. Variable domain in full (rest from reference TRBV28 and TRBJ1-4): DVKVTQSSRYLVKRTGEKVFLECVQDMDHENMFWYRQDPGLGLRLIYFSYDVKMKEKGDIPEGYSVSREKKERFSLILESASTNQTSMYLCASGRGATNEKLFFGSGTQLSVL.